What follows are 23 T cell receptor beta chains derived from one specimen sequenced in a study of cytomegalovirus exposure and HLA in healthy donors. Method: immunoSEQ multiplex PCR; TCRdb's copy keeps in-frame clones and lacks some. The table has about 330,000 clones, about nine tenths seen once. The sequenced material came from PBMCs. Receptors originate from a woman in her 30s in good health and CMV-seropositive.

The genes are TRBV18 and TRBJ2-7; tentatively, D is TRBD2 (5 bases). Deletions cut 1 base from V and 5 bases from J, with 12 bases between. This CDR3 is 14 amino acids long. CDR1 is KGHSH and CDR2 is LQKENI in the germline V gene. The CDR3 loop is CASSPHKGAHEQYF. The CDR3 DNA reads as TGTGCCAGCTCACCACACAAGGGAGCGCACGAGCAGTACTTC. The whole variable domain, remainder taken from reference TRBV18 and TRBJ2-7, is NAGVMQNPRHLVRRRGQEARLRCSPMKGHSHVYWYRQLPEEGLKFMVYLQKENIIDESGMPKERFSAEFPKEGPSILRIQQVVRGDSAAYFCASSPHKGAHEQYFGPGTRLTVT.

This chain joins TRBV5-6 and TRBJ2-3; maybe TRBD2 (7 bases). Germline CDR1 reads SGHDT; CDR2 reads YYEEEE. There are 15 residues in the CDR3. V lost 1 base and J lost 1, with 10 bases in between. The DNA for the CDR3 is TGTGCCAGCAGCTTGAGGGGGGGAGGCACAGATACGCAGTATTTT. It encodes CASSLRGGGTDTQYF.

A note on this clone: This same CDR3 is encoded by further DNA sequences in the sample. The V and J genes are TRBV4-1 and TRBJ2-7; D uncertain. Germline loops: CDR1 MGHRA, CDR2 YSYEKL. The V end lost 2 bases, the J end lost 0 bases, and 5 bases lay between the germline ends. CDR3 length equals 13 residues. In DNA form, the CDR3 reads TGCGCCAGCAGCCAAAGTAGCTCCTACGAGCAGTACTTC. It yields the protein CASSQSSSYEQYF.

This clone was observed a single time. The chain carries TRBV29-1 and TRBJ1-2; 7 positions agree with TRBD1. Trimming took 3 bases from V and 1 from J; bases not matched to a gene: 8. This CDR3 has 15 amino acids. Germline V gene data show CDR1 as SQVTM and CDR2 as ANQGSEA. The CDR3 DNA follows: TGCAGCGTTGACCCGACAGGGAGAAGTAACTATGGCTACACCTTC. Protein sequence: CSVDPTGRSNYGYTF.

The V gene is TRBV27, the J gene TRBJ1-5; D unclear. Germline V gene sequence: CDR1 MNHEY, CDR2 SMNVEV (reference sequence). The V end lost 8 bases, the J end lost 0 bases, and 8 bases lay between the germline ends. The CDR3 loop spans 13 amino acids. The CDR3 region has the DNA TGTGCCAGCGGCAGAGATAGCAATCAGCCCCAGCATTTT. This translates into CASGRDSNQPQHF.

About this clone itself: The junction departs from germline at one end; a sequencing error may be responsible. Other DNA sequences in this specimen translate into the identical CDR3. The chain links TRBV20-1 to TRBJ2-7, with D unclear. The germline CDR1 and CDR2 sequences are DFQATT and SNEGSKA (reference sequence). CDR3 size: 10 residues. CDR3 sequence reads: CSARDYEQYF. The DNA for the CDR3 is TGCAGTGCAAGAGACTACGAGCAGTACTTC.

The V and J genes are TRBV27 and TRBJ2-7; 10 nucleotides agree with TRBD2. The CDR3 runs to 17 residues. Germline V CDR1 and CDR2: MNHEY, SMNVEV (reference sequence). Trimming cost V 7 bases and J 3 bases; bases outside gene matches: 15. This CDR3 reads CASMTAGGPIVSYEQYF. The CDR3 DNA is TGTGCCAGCATGACAGCGGGAGGGCCAATAGTTAGCTACGAGCAGTACTTC.

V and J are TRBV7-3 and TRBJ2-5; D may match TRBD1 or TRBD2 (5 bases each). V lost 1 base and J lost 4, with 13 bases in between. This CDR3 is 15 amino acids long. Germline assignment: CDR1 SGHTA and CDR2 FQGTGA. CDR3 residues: CASSLIGAGRETQYF. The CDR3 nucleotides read TGTGCCAGCAGCTTAATTGGGGCAGGGAGAGAGACCCAGTACTTC.

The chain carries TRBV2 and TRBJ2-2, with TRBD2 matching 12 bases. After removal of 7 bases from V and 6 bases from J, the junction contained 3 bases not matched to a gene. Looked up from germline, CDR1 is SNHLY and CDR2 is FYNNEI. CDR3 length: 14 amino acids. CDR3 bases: TGTGCCAGCACGCGACTAGCGGGGGCCGGGGAGCTGTTTTTT. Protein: CASTRLAGAGELFF.

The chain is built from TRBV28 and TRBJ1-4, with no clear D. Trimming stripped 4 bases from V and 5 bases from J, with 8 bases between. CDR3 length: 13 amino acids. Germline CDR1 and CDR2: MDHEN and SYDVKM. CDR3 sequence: CASSSPGNEKLFF. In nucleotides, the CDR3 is TGTGCCAGCAGTTCCCCCGGGAATGAAAAACTGTTTTTT.

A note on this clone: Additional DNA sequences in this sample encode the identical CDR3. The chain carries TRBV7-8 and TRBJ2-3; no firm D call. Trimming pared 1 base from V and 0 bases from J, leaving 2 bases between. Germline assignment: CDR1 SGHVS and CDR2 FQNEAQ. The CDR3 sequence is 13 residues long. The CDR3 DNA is TGTGCCAGCAGCTTAGACAGCACAGATACGCAGTATTTT. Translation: CASSLDSTDTQYF.

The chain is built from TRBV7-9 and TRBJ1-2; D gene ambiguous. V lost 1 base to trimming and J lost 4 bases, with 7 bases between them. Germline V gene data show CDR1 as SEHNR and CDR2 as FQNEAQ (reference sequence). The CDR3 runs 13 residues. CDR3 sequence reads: CASSLEASYGYTF. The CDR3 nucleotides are TGTGCCAGCAGCTTAGAGGCCTCCTATGGCTACACCTTC.

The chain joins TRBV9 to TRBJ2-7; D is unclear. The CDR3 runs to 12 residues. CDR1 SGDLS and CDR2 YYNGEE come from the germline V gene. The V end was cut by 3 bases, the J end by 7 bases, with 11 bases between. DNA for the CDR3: TGTGCCAGCAGCGCCGCCCCGGGTGAGCAGTACTTC. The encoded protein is CASSAAPGEQYF.

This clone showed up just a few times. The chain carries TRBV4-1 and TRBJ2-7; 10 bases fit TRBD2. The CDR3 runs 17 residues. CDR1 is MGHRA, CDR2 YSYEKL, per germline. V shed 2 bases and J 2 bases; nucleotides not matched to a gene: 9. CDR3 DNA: TGCGCCAGCAGCCAATTCGGACTAGCGGCACGTACCTACGAGCAGTACTTC. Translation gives CASSQFGLAARTYEQYF.

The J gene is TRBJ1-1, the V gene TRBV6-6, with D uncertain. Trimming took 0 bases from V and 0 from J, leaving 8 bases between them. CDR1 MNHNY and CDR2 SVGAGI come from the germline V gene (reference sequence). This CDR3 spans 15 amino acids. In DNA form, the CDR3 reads TGTGCCAGCAGTTACTCATTGGCTCTGAACACTGAAGCTTTCTTT. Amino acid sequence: CASSYSLALNTEAFF.

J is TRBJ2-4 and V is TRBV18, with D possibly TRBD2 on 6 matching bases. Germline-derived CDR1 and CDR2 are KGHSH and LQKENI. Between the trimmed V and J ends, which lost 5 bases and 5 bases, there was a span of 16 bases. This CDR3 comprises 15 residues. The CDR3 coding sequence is TGTGCCAGCTCAAGCCAGGGAGGTGGGGAAAACATTCAGTACTTC. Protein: CASSSQGGGENIQYF.

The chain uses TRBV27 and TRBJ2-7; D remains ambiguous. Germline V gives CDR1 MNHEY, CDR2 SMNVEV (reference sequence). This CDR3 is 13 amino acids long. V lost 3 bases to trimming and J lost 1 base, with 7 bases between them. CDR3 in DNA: TGTGCCAGCAGTTTTAGGGAATCCTACGAGCAGTACTTC. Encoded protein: CASSFRESYEQYF.

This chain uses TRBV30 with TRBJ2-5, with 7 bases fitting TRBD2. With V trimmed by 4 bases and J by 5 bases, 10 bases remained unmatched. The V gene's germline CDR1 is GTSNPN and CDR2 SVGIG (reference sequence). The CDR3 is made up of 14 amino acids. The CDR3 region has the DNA TGTGCCTGGAATATAGGAGCGGGGCGGGAGACCCAGTACTTC. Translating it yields CAWNIGAGRETQYF.

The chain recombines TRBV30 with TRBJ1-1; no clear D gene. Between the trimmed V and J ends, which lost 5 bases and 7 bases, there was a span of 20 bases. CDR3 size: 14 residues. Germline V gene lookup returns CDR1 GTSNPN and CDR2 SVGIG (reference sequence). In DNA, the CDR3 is TGTGCCTGGTTCCGGGCTCCAACGTCTGGTGAAGCTTTCTTT. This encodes CAWFRAPTSGEAFF. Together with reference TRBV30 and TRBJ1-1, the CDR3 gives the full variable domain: SQTIHQWPATLVQPVGSPLSLECTVEGTSNPNLYWYRQAAGRGLQLLFYSVGIGQISSEVPQNLSASRPQDRQFILSSKKLLLSDSGFYLCAWFRAPTSGEAFFGQGTRLTVV.

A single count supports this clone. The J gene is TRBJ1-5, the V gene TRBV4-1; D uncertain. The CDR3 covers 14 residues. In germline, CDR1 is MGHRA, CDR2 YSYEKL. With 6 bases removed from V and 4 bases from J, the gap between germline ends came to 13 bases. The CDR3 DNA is TGCGCCAGCAGGCCCGCGGGAGTTAATCAGCCCCAGCATTTT. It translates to CASRPAGVNQPQHF.

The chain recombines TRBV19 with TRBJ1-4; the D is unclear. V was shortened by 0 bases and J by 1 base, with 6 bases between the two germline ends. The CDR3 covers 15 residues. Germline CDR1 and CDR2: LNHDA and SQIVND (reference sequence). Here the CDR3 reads CASSIDHKTNEKLFF. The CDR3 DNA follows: TGTGCCAGTAGTATAGATCACAAAACTAATGAAAAACTGTTTTTT.

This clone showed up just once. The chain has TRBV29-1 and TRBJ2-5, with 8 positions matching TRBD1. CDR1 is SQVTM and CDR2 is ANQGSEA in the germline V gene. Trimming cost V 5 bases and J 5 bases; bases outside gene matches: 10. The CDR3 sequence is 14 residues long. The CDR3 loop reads CSVNAGGAGETQYF. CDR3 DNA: TGCAGCGTTAACGCAGGGGGCGCGGGGGAGACCCAGTACTTC.

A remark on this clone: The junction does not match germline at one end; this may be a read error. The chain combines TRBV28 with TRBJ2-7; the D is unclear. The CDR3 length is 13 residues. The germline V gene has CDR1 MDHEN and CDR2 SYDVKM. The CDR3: CASSSIFSSEQYF. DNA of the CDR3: TGTGCCAGCAGTTCCATTTTCTCCTCCGAGCAGTACTTC.